Listed below are T cell receptor beta chains from one sample, sequenced in a study of shared clonotypes between healthy human individuals. Assay used: immunoSEQ multiplex PCR; TCRdb lists only in-frame clones, some missing. The sample lists roughly 2.1 million clones, 85% to 95% occurring once. Sequenced sample: naive CD8+ T cells from PBMCs. These receptors all stem from a young man in good health. Some clones in this sample may be carry-over from other donors' samples. The CDR3 runs from the conserved cysteine through the conserved F or W. D genes are given only for firm matches. Size is stated for part of the rows, as once, few or many counts, or as a class when the clone is expanded.

d_call,j_call,v_call,clone_size,cdr3_nt,cdr3_aa
-,TRBJ2-7,TRBV9,-,TGTGCCAGCAGCGTTGCGCCGACCTACGAGCAGTACTTC,CASSVAPTYEQYF
-,TRBJ2-7,TRBV27,-,TGTGCCAGCTCGAAGACAGCGGCCTACGAGCAGTACTTC,CASSKTAAYEQYF
-,TRBJ2-5,TRBV4-2,-,TGTGCCAGCAGCCGGATGACCGGGACCCCGAGGGAGACCCAGTACTTC,CASSRMTGTPRETQYF
-,TRBJ1-1,TRBV27,-,TGTGCCAGCAGTTTATCGGGTTTCTTGGCTGCGGGCACTGAAGCTTTCTTT,CASSLSGFLAAGTEAFF
-,TRBJ2-1,TRBV28,-,TGTGCCAGCAGCCCCACTCGGGGCAATGAGCAGTTCTTC,CASSPTRGNEQFF
TRBD2,TRBJ2-7,TRBV27,-,TGTGCCAGCAGCCCGCTAGCGGCGAGCTCCTACGAGCAGTACTTC,CASSPLAASSYEQYF
-,TRBJ2-5,TRBV27,-,TGTGCCAGCAGTTTATTCAGTGGGGAGACCCAGTACTTC,CASSLFSGETQYF
-,TRBJ1-3,TRBV7-9,-,TGTGCCAGCAGCCTACCAAATAGAAACACCATATATTTT,CASSLPNRNTIYF
-,TRBJ1-1,TRBV29-1,-,TGCAGCGTCTGGGGGATCGGGGTTCGTCGGAGCACTGAAGCTTTCTTT,CSVWGIGVRRSTEAFF
TRBD1,TRBJ1-2,TRBV28,-,TGTGCCAGCCGGGACAGGGGCCACTATGGCTACACCTTC,CASRDRGHYGYTF
-,TRBJ2-3,TRBV29-1,once,TGCAGCTCGGGACGGCTCGACACAGATACGCAGTATTTT,CSSGRLDTDTQYF
-,TRBJ2-5,TRBV20-1,-,TGCAGTGTGGGTGCAGAGACCCAGTACTTC,CSVGAETQYF
-,TRBJ2-7,TRBV6-5,once,TGTGCCAGCGGCGGGGCAGGGGGAGTAGACGAGCAGTACTTC,CASGGAGGVDEQYF
-,TRBJ2-5,TRBV5-1,-,TGCGCCAGCAGCTTGAGGGGAGCAGAAGAGACCCAGTACTTC,CASSLRGAEETQYF
-,TRBJ2-1,TRBV7-9,-,TGTGCCAGCAGCCTAGTCGACCGTGGGCTCTTCAATGAGCAGTTCTTC,CASSLVDRGLFNEQFF
TRBD2,TRBJ2-2,TRBV4-3,-,TGCGCCAGCAGCCAGGGAGGGGCGGGAGAGATGAACACCTGGGAGCTGTTTTTT,CASSQGGAGEMNTWELFF
-,TRBJ2-2,TRBV6-5,-,TGTGCCAGCAGTTACTCGAGAGCGGGCACCGGGGAGCTGTTTTTT,CASSYSRAGTGELFF
TRBD2,TRBJ2-2,TRBV5-1,-,TGCGCCAGCAGCTTGGCCCGGAAAAGCGGGAGCATCACCGGGGAGCTGTTTTTT,CASSLARKSGSITGELFF
TRBD1,TRBJ1-1,TRBV28,-,TGTGCCAGCAGCGAATGGACAGGCCGAATGAACACTGAAGCTTTCTTT,CASSEWTGRMNTEAFF
-,TRBJ1-4,TRBV27,-,TGTGCCAGCAGTATCACGTACGGGGGGGAAAAACTGTTTTTT,CASSITYGGEKLFF
TRBD2,TRBJ2-3,TRBV10-1,-,TGCGCCAGCAGTGTAGAGGGACTAGCAGTAGATACGCAGTATTTT,CASSVEGLAVDTQYF
TRBD2,TRBJ2-7,TRBV7-9,-,TGTGCCAGCAGCACAACGTCTAGCGGGAGGGGGTACGAGCAGTACTTC,CASSTTSSGRGYEQYF
-,TRBJ1-2,TRBV7-9,-,TGTGCCAGCAGCCCTTACCTCGTTGGGGCCCACTCATATGGCTACACCTTC,CASSPYLVGAHSYGYTF